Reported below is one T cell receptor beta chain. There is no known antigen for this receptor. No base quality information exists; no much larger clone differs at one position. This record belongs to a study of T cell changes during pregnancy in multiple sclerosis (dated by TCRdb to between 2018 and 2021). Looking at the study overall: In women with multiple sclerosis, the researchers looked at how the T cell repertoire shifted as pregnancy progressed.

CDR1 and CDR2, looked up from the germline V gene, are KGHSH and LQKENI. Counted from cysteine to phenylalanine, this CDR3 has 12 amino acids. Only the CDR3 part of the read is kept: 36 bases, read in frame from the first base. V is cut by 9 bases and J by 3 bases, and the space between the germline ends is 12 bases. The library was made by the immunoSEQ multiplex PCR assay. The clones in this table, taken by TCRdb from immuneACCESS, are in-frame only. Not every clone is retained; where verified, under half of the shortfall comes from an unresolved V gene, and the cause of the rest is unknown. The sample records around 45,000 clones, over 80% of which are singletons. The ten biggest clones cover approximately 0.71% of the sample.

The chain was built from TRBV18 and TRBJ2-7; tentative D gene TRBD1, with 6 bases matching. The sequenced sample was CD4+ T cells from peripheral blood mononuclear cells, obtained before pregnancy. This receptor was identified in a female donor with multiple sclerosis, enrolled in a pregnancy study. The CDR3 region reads CASFKQGYEQYF. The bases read TGTGCCAGTTTTAAACAGGGCTACGAGCAGTACTTC.